The entry below describes one T cell receptor (beta chain). Its antigen remains unidentified. The source of the sample is a study of CXCR3-negative and CXCR3-positive naive CD8 T cells. Overall study results and limits: Comparison of naive cells showed more hydrophobic TRB CDR3s in CXCR3-positive than in CXCR3-negative naive cells. Memory CD8+ T cell repertoires were far less diverse than both naive subsets.

Carrying UMI labels, the TRB cDNA libraries were prepared through 5' RACE. TCRdb re-called the 5' RACE reads; one entry per CDR3 protein, DNA not given. The sample totals about 89,000 distinct CDR3 sequences. The specimen was naive CXCR3+ CD8+ T cells from blood. The subset denotes: CD45RO-CCR7+CD27+CD95- naive CD8+ T cells expressing CXCR3 (TNR3+). The clonotype comes from a human donor in good health. Some clones in this sample may be carry-over from other donors' samples.

CDR3 residues: CASSALNEQFF. The rearrangement joins TRBV28 to TRBJ2-1. The CDR3 consists of 11 residues. Germline CDR1 and CDR2: MDHEN and SYDVKM.